The entry that follows covers one T cell receptor (beta chain) sequence. This sample was included in a study of radiation and T cells in renal cell carcinoma. As for the study in general: Nephrectomy followed 15 Gy stereotactic body radiation by 4 weeks.

The CDR3 length is 14 residues. CDR1 is SGHRS, CDR2 YFSETQ, per germline. V was shortened by 5 bases and J by 8 bases, with 16 bases between the two germline ends. Time point described: blood 2 weeks post-SBRT. The treatment: 15 Gy SBRT to primary tumor, nephrectomy 4 weeks later. Assay used: immunoSEQ multiplex PCR; TCRdb lists only in-frame clones, some missing. The table shows more than 65,000 clones, with 65% to 90% occurring only once. The rearrangement links TRBV5-1 to TRBJ1-4, with D perhaps TRBD1 (6 bases). The source material was blood, sampled from a patient whose treatment included radiotherapy and nephrectomy. This receptor was identified in a woman between 45 and 65 years old with renal cell carcinoma. This chain's CDR3 is CASRPTGSMEKLFF. The CDR3 nucleotides are TGCGCCAGCAGACCGACAGGCAGTATGGAAAAACTGTTTTTT.